Each of the 21 T cell receptor beta chains below was sequenced from the same sample in a study of shared clonotypes between healthy human individuals. Libraries were prepared by immunoSEQ multiplex PCR; TCRdb keeps only in-frame clonotypes and omits some of them. Among about 470,000 clones listed, around 75% were seen once. Sequenced sample: PBMCs. These receptors were obtained from a woman aged 35 to 49 in good health. Some clones in this sample may be carry-over from other donors' samples.

This clone has only a few counts. The chain combines TRBV5-1 with TRBJ2-7; a possible D gene is TRBD1 (6 bases). The V and J ends lost 5 bases and 0 bases respectively, with 15 bases between them. Germline-derived CDR1 and CDR2 are SGHRS and YFSETQ. This CDR3 is built from 15 residues. This CDR3 reads CASRPQGSSSYEQYF. CDR3 coding DNA: TGCGCCAGCAGGCCACAGGGTTCATCCTCCTACGAGCAGTACTTC.

The V call is TRBV10-1, the J call TRBJ2-7; D is unclear. Trimming removed 3 bases from V and 4 bases from J, with 4 bases in between. This CDR3 has 11 amino acids. In germline, CDR1 is WNHNN, CDR2 SYGVQD (reference sequence). In nucleotides, the CDR3 is TGCGCCAGCAGTGATGGGTACGAGCAGTACTTC. Encoded protein: CASSDGYEQYF.

This sequence joins TRBV6-6 and TRBJ2-1; 9 bases agree with TRBD2. Germline CDR1 and CDR2: MNHNY and SVGAGI (reference sequence). V dropped 10 bases and J dropped 9; count of bases not matched to a gene: 10. The CDR3 spans 13 residues. The CDR3 loop reads CATRSGRGIEQFF. The CDR3 region has the DNA TGTGCCACCCGTAGCGGGAGAGGGATTGAGCAGTTCTTC.

V gene TRBV28 combines with J gene TRBJ1-5, with D possibly being TRBD1 (5 bases). The CDR3 loop spans 14 amino acids. Germline loops: CDR1 MDHEN, CDR2 SYDVKM. Trimming took 6 bases from V and 2 from J, leaving 11 bases between them. CDR3 loop: CASRWGGGNQPQHF. The CDR3 region has the DNA TGTGCCAGCAGGTGGGGCGGGGGCAATCAGCCCCAGCATTTT.

The CDR3 spells CASSLDRGTTYNEQFF. The CDR3 DNA sequence: TGTGCCAGCAGCTTAGATCGGGGGACGACCTACAATGAGCAGTTCTTC. The V gene is TRBV7-3, the J gene TRBJ2-1; D is possibly TRBD2 (6 bases). V was pared by 2 bases and J by 2 bases, with 13 bases between. The length of the CDR3 is 16 residues. Germline V gives CDR1 SGHTA, CDR2 FQGTGA.

The V call is TRBV19, the J call TRBJ1-1; no definite D call. The CDR3 extends over 13 amino acids. Trimming cost V 5 bases and J 4 bases, with 11 bases left between them. From germline, CDR1 is LNHDA and CDR2 SQIVND (reference sequence). The CDR3, as DNA: TGTGCCAGTAGTGGGGATCTAGCCACTGAAGCTTTCTTT. Its protein product is CASSGDLATEAFF. The variable domain in full, completed from reference TRBV19 and TRBJ1-1, reads DGGITQSPKYLFRKEGQNVTLSCEQNLNHDAMYWYRQDPGQGLRLIYYSQIVNDFQKGDIAEGYSVSREKKESFPLTVTSAQKNPTAFYLCASSGDLATEAFFGQGTRLTVV.

The CDR3 sequence is CASSIEGQETQYF. Here the CDR3 DNA reads TGTGCCAGTAGTATCGAGGGACAAGAGACCCAGTACTTC. The genes are TRBV19 and TRBJ2-5; a possible D gene is TRBD2 (5 bases). V was shortened by 3 bases and J by 2 bases, with 7 bases between the two germline ends. CDR1 is LNHDA and CDR2 is SQIVND in the germline V gene (reference sequence). The length of the CDR3 is 13 residues.

This clone was recorded a few times. A much larger clone differs from this one at a single base, so this may be a read error. The chain carries TRBV5-4 and TRBJ2-1, with TRBD2 matching over 10 bases. Looked up from germline, CDR1 is SGHNT and CDR2 is YYREEE (reference sequence). J gave up 3 bases and V 4 bases, and 4 bases lay outside the gene matches. The CDR3 extends over 15 amino acids. CDR3 in DNA: TGTGCCAGCAGCCTCGGACTAGCGGACTACAATGAGCAGTTCTTC. It encodes CASSLGLADYNEQFF.

This clone was counted between two and nine times. The chain uses TRBV18 and TRBJ1-1, with unresolved D. V dropped 0 bases and J dropped 4 bases, with 12 bases sitting between them. There are 15 residues in the CDR3. In germline, CDR1 is KGHSH, CDR2 LQKENI. CDR3 residues: CASSPPSARGTEAFF. The CDR3 coding sequence is TGTGCCAGCTCACCACCGTCGGCGCGTGGCACTGAAGCTTTCTTT.

CDR3 bases: TGTGCCAGCAGTGACCTTGCGGGGGCGGTGGCTGGCTACACCTTC. Its translation: CASSDLAGAVAGYTF. The chain combines TRBV2 with TRBJ1-2; D perhaps matches TRBD1 (6 bases). The CDR3 sequence is 15 residues long. Germline assignment: CDR1 SNHLY and CDR2 FYNNEI. V was clipped by 3 bases and J by 7 bases, with 18 bases between them.

The rearrangement joins TRBV6-4 to TRBJ2-6; D uncertain. The CDR3 is made up of 14 amino acids. Germline CDR1 MRHNA, CDR2 SNTAGT. The ends were cut back, 3 bases at V and 2 bases at J, with 5 bases in the middle. The CDR3 region is CASSEAPGANVLTF. DNA for the CDR3: TGTGCCAGCAGTGAAGCCCCTGGGGCCAACGTCCTGACTTTC.

CDR3 nucleotides: TGTGCCAGCCGCCGGGACAGGTCTACCACCTATGGCTACACCTTC. Its translation is CASRRDRSTTYGYTF. The chain combines TRBV4-2 with TRBJ1-2, with 8 nucleotides matching TRBD1. The germline V gene has CDR1 LGHNA and CDR2 YNFKEQ. This CDR3 is 15 amino acids long. Trimming took 8 bases from V and 4 from J; bases not matched to a gene: 12.

The chain is built from TRBV25-1 and TRBJ2-1; 7 bases align to TRBD2. CDR1 and CDR2 (germline): MGHDK, SYGVNS. The CDR3 contains 13 residues. With 2 bases clipped from V and 9 bases from J, the junction kept 4 bases outside the gene matches. In DNA, the CDR3 is TGTGCCAGCAGTGAAGGCGGCGGGAGTGAGCAGTTCTTC. Translating it yields CASSEGGGSEQFF.

This clone was observed once. This chain connects TRBV11-2 to TRBJ2-3, with D uncertain. This CDR3 has 14 amino acids. Trimming shortened V by 3 bases and J by 2 bases, and 9 bases separated the two germline ends. Per the germline V gene, CDR1 is SGHAT and CDR2 is FQNNGV. The chain's CDR3 is CASSLVFYTDTQYF. CDR3 nucleotides: TGTGCCAGCAGCTTGGTCTTTTACACAGATACGCAGTATTTT.

The V call is TRBV7-9, the J call TRBJ2-7; D is unclear. The CDR3 sequence is 11 residues long. V lost 6 bases, J lost 6 bases, and 9 bases lay in between. CDR1 and CDR2 (germline): SEHNR, FQNEAQ (reference sequence). The CDR3 region is CASSRTAEQYF. The CDR3 nucleotides are TGTGCCAGCAGTCGGACGGCCGAGCAGTACTTC.

This clone occurred a few times. The chain joins TRBV5-1 to TRBJ2-3, with TRBD2 matching 7 bases. V lost 4 bases, J lost 4 bases, and 9 bases stayed unmatched. Per the germline V gene, CDR1 is SGHRS and CDR2 is YFSETQ. CDR3 length equals 15 residues. CDR3 protein: CASSPRGGSSDTQYF. The CDR3, as DNA: TGCGCCAGCAGCCCACGGGGCGGGAGTTCAGATACGCAGTATTTT.

The chain links TRBV7-6 to TRBJ2-7, with 7 bases fitting TRBD2. The germline V gene has CDR1 SGHVS and CDR2 FNYEAQ. The CDR3 spans 17 residues. Trimming cost V 5 bases and J 1 base; bases outside gene matches: 14. The CDR3 spells CASSLGGSGSFSYEQYF. The CDR3 nucleotides are TGTGCCAGCAGCCTCGGGGGTAGCGGGTCTTTTTCCTACGAGCAGTACTTC. The complete variable domain, with remaining parts taken from reference TRBV7-6 and TRBJ2-7, reads GAGVSQSPRYKVTKRGQDVALRCDPISGHVSLYWYRQALGQGPEFLTYFNYEAQQDKSGLPNDRFSAERPEGSISTLTIQRTEQRDSAMYRCASSLGGSGSFSYEQYFGPGTRLTVT.

This chain links TRBV10-1 with TRBJ1-1; perhaps TRBD1 as D (6 bases). This CDR3 is built from 15 residues. Germline loops: CDR1 WNHNN, CDR2 SYGVQD (reference sequence). Trimming stripped 2 bases from V and 1 base from J, with 11 bases between. CDR3 in amino acids: CASSEHLGQNTEAFF. The CDR3 DNA follows: TGCGCCAGCAGTGAGCATCTGGGACAGAACACTGAAGCTTTCTTT.

This clone was seen many times. This sample includes further DNA sequences coding for the same CDR3. V gene TRBV5-4 combines with J gene TRBJ1-1; a possible D gene is TRBD1 (5 bases). V was cut by 4 bases and J by 1 base, with 8 bases left in between. The germline V gene encodes CDR1 SGHNT and CDR2 YYREEE (reference sequence). This CDR3 region has 13 residues. The CDR3 DNA sequence: TGTGCCAGCAGCCCAGGACAGAACACTGAAGCTTTCTTT. Protein: CASSPGQNTEAFF.

As DNA, the CDR3 is TGTGCCAGCTCGCAGTATGACAGGGGGCCCGAGCAGTACTTC. As protein: CASSQYDRGPEQYF. This chain links TRBV18 with TRBJ2-7; 10 bases agree with TRBD1. This CDR3 spans 14 amino acids. Germline assignment: CDR1 KGHSH and CDR2 LQKENI. V lost 6 bases and J lost 6; bases outside the gene matches: 8. Together with reference TRBV18 and TRBJ2-7, the CDR3 gives the full variable domain: NAGVMQNPRHLVRRRGQEARLRCSPMKGHSHVYWYRQLPEEGLKFMVYLQKENIIDESGMPKERFSAEFPKEGPSILRIQQVVRGDSAAYFCASSQYDRGPEQYFGPGTRLTVT.

This clone was counted between two and nine times. J is TRBJ1-5 and V is TRBV19, with 7 positions matching TRBD1. J gave up 6 bases and V 4 bases, and 6 bases lay outside the gene matches. The CDR3 contains 14 residues. CDR1 LNHDA and CDR2 SQIVND come from the germline V gene (reference sequence). The CDR3 protein is CASSKGTAGQPQHF. The CDR3 coding sequence is TGTGCCAGTAGTAAGGGGACAGCGGGTCAGCCCCAGCATTTT.